This TCR beta chain was recorded in a study of identical twins. MiXCR was run by TCRdb on the 5' RACE reads, yielding one entry per CDR3 protein. The sample has about 220,000 distinct CDR3 sequences; 5.5% to 7.5% are singletons. The CDR3 has 17 amino acids. Germline V gene data show CDR1 as SGHTA and CDR2 as FQGNSA. The junction had 14 bases not matched to a gene; V was cut back by 5 bases and J by 7 bases. The data were also submitted as part of a second study, on T cells expressing NK-cell markers.

J is TRBJ2-1 and V is TRBV7-2; 10 nucleotides align to TRBD2. Sequenced material: CD8+ T cells sorted from blood. This TCR derives from a woman younger than 30 in good health. The CDR3 loop is CASSRGGWASGSNEQFF. CDR3 nucleotide sequence: TGTGCCAGCAGCCGAGGGGGATGGGCTAGCGGGAGTAATGAGCAGTTCTTC.